Sequencing of this TCR beta chain was carried out in a study of shared clonotypes between healthy human individuals. Overall study: Donors had three CD4 naive, three CD4 memory, two CD8 naive and one CD8 memory plate apiece. Overall study findings and caveats: Donor scarcity curtailed the genetic and exposure-history diversity represented herein.

Concerning this clone itself: The antigen remains undetermined.

Germline V gene sequence: CDR1 MRHNA, CDR2 SNTAGT. This CDR3 is 12 amino acids long. Trimming cost V 9 bases and J 3 bases, with 8 bases left between them. Terminally differentiated effector memory CD45RA+ cells were left out of the naive CD8 fraction, which was CD45RO-negative and positively selected for CCR7. Clones were sequenced by immunoSEQ multiplex PCR, and TCRdb holds only the in-frame ones, with some missing. Of about 550,000 clones listed, around 95% are singletons. The chain carries TRBV6-4 and TRBJ2-2; D is perhaps TRBD1 (6 bases). The specimen sequenced was naive CD8+ T cells sorted from blood. This clonotype was obtained from a woman aged 25 to 39 in good health. For the CDR3, the DNA is TGTGCCAGGGACAGACACACCGGGGAGCTGTTTTTT. Protein product: CARDRHTGELFF.